The clone carrying this T cell receptor (beta chain) has at least ten counts. TCRdb recomputed calls from the 5' RACE reads with MiXCR, one row per CDR3 protein. The table has 500,000 to 650,000 distinct CDR3 sequences, 10% to 15% seen once. This sample is drawn from a study of T cells after yellow fever vaccination. This CDR3 contains 13 residues. V lost 7 bases and J lost 6, with 15 bases in between. The receptor was derived from a man aged 25 to 45 who received the YFV17D yellow fever vaccine. The sample in question was PBMCs, obtained on the day of the yellow fever booster vaccination. J is TRBJ1-1 and V is TRBV12-3 or TRBV12-4; D perhaps matches TRBD1 (6 bases). The CDR3 DNA is TGTGCCAGCACCCTGAGGGGGGGAGCTGAAGCTTTCTTT. It is translated as CASTLRGGAEAFF.